A selection of T cell receptor beta chains follows, all from one sample in a study of cytomegalovirus exposure and HLA in healthy donors. The table came from immunoSEQ multiplex PCR; TCRdb's copy has only in-frame clones and leaves some out. The repertoire holds some 130,000 clones, with about 78% as singletons. Sequenced input: PBMCs. These receptors all stem from a female donor in good health and CMV-seronegative. CDR3s leave out the opening cysteine and the closing phenylalanine or tryptophan.

v_call,cdr3_length,j_call,cdr3_aa
TRBV29-1,11,NA,SVRASGTYEQY
TRBV28,14,TRBJ2-4,ASSIARGGGQNIQY
TRBV5-6,13,TRBJ2-7,ASSPGTEPFYEQY
TRBV7-2,12,TRBJ1-2,ASSFGTGIYGYT
TRBV5-1,13,TRBJ2-1,ASSLEAGGLNEQF
TRBV19,13,TRBJ2-2,ASSRGTVNTGELF
TRBV27,15,TRBJ2-5,ASSNYLAGPGFETQY
TRBV5-4,12,TRBJ1-1,ASSLMTANTEAF
TRBV19,12,TRBJ1-1,ASTVRGAITEAF
TRBV5-5,13,TRBJ1-5,ASSLGAHSNQPQH
TRBV2,12,TRBJ1-2,ASSHRQANNGYT
TRBV11-3,11,TRBJ2-1,ASSLAQAYEQF
TRBV14,13,TRBJ2-7,ASSRRGTGNVKQY
TRBV30,12,TRBJ2-1,AWSPSGRFNEQF
TRBV28,12,TRBJ1-6,ASRQGGGNSPLH
TRBV11-3,12,TRBJ1-3,ASSLGGHGNTIY
TRBV28,12,TRBJ2-7,ASISGSGSYEQY
TRBV11-3,13,TRBJ2-7,ASRKRDSSSYEQY
TRBV5-5,12,TRBJ1-2,ASERTGGAGGYT
TRBV5-1,12,TRBJ2-7,ASSLTSGSTEQY
TRBV30,12,TRBJ1-4,AWRSTATNEKLF
TRBV2,10,TRBJ2-5,ASSEVSETQY
TRBV4-3,13,TRBJ2-7,ASSQVGQGSHEQY
TRBV7-6,13,TRBJ2-7,ASSLRLAGTYEQY
TRBV5-1,13,TRBJ1-3,ASSLGGGNRNTIY
TRBV6-6,12,TRBJ2-7,ASRGDWDVYEQY
TRBV10-3,12,TRBJ1-4,AISLDRGRKELF
TRBV6-5,12,TRBJ2-6,ASSPRSRANVLT
TRBV28,15,TRBJ2-3,ASSTRTSGFGTDTQY
TRBV6-5,11,NA,ASRGLAGAEQY
TRBV5-4,11,TRBJ2-7,ASSAGQGDEQY
TRBV6-1,10,TRBJ2-7,ASGEAVSEQY
TRBV30,14,TRBJ2-7,AWSGGTSGSRIEQY
TRBV7-2,11,TRBJ2-7,ASSPQVFYEQY
TRBV7-2,14,TRBJ2-7,ASSLIPSVGIDEQY
TRBV10-3,11,TRBJ1-2,AISGTGHYGYT
TRBV6-6,14,TRBJ2-4,ASSSGTVLAKNIQY
TRBV19,11,TRBJ1-5,ASSIIHGQPQH
TRBV5-6,9,TRBJ2-3,ASSFLGRQY
TRBV28,14,TRBJ2-1,ASSQLTGDSYNEQF
TRBV5-1,12,TRBJ1-3,ASSATSSGNTIY
TRBV4-2,13,TRBJ2-1,ASSQAKSSYNEQF
TRBV7-9,16,TRBJ2-1,ASRLGTSGGSSYNEQF
TRBV28,13,TRBJ1-5,ASLRGTGGYQPQH
TRBV7-8,14,TRBJ2-7,ASSWQTSGGFYEQY
TRBV7-2,12,TRBJ2-3,ASSLLGPPDTQY
TRBV29-1,11,TRBJ2-7,SVERQGPNEQY
TRBV4-3,13,TRBJ1-4,ASSRVWQRDEKLF
TRBV18,14,TRBJ2-1,ASSPYSGTSYNEQF
TRBV2,11,TRBJ2-2,ATTSDRAGELF
TRBV4-1,14,TRBJ2-1,ASSHHDGEGYNEQF